The clone carrying this T cell receptor (beta chain) appeared a few times. Antigen specificity is unknown. A multiplex PCR was run with 60 Vbeta primers and 13 Jbeta primers. The authors' processing: Roughly 10 million shared chains were among roughly 81 million unique TCR beta chains counted in a later analysis. Some clones are missing from TCRdb's copy, which holds only in-frame ones; the method was immunoSEQ multiplex PCR. V and J calls plus clone size are reproduced from that table; the DNA served to infer D and trimming. The table has some 150,000 clones, 55% to 80% seen once. The germline V and J ends were trimmed by 2 bases and 9 bases, with 9 bases remaining between them. The germline CDR1 and CDR2 sequences are SGHTA and FQGNSA. This CDR3 comprises 12 residues. The data stem from a study of cytomegalovirus exposure and HLA in healthy donors. Regarding the study as a whole: TCR beta V segments were, for the most part, productive about 87% or about 30% of the time in an earlier analysis. The study recorded about 150 TCR beta chains that were cytomegalovirus-associated.

Material: PBMCs. The receptor comes from a woman aged 55-75 years in good health and CMV-seropositive. The J gene is TRBJ2-3, the V gene TRBV7-2, with TRBD2 as a possible D gene (6 bases). CDR3 in DNA: TGTGCCAGCAGCTTAACACGGGAGACGCAGTATTTT. This sequence encodes CASSLTRETQYF. Together with reference TRBV7-2 and TRBJ2-3, the CDR3 gives the full variable domain: GAGVSQSPSNKVTEKGKDVELRCDPISGHTALYWYRQSLGQGLEFLIYFQGNSAPDKSGLPSDRFSAERTGGSVSTLTIQRTQQEDSAVYLCASSLTRETQYFGPGTRLTVL.